The 9 T cell receptor beta chains reported below all come from one sample, sequenced in a study of cytomegalovirus exposure and HLA in healthy donors. A multiplex PCR was run with 60 Vbeta primers and 13 Jbeta primers. Sequencing was performed with immunoSEQ multiplex PCR; in TCRdb, only in-frame clones are kept and a portion is missing. The sample contains over 85,000 clones, more than 70% of which appear only once. Sequencing was done on a sample of PBMCs. These receptors were taken from a male donor in good health and CMV-seropositive.

The rearrangement joins TRBV6-5 to TRBJ2-7, with D uncertain. The CDR3 is 16 amino acids. Germline CDR1 is MNHEY and CDR2 is SVGAGI. V was cut by 0 bases and J by 3 bases, with 15 bases left in between. The CDR3 coding sequence is TGTGCCAGCAGTTACTCGCTTCCTGACGGAGTCTACGAGCAGTACTTC. This translates into CASSYSLPDGVYEQYF.

This clone was found once. This chain connects TRBV29-1 to TRBJ2-3, with a possible D match to TRBD2 (5 bases). This CDR3 region has 16 residues. Per germline, CDR1 SQVTM and CDR2 ANQGSEA. V was cut by 4 bases and J by 2 bases, with 19 bases left in between. The CDR3 DNA reads as TGCAGCGTTGGGGTTTTTGGCAGCGGATCCACAGATACGCAGTATTTT. Its protein is CSVGVFGSGSTDTQYF.

The V call is TRBV28, the J call TRBJ2-5, with D unclear. The J call is in doubt because the DNA end fits TRBJ2-7 better. The germline V gene has CDR1 MDHEN and CDR2 SYDVKM. This CDR3 region has 11 residues. The DNA for the CDR3 is TGTGCCAGCAGCCGCCTATACGAGCAGTACTTC. It yields the protein CASSRLYEQYF.

The chain has TRBV4-1 and TRBJ1-1; a possible D gene is TRBD1 (5 bases). The CDR3 has 15 residues. Germline V gene lookup returns CDR1 MGHRA and CDR2 YSYEKL. V was pared by 1 base and J by 5 bases, with 14 bases between. The DNA for the CDR3 is TGCGCCAGCAGCCAAGGGACCCAGGGAAGAACTGAAGCTTTCTTT. As protein: CASSQGTQGRTEAFF.

The rearrangement joins TRBV7-9 to TRBJ2-7, with 9 positions matching TRBD1. After removal of 7 bases from V and 2 bases from J, the junction contained 3 bases not matched to a gene. CDR3 length equals 13 residues. Germline V gene lookup returns CDR1 SEHNR and CDR2 FQNEAQ (reference sequence). CDR3 nucleotides: TGTGCCAGCACTAGGACAGGGGCCTACGAGCAGTACTTC. Translation gives CASTRTGAYEQYF.

This clone has a handful of counts. The rearrangement joins TRBV19 to TRBJ1-5; D is ambiguous. CDR1 is LNHDA, CDR2 SQIVND, per germline (reference sequence). This CDR3 is 18 amino acids long. V lost 3 bases, J lost 1 base, and 19 bases lay in between. The CDR3 loop reads CASSIKKEWGVSNQPQHF. DNA of the CDR3: TGTGCCAGTAGTATCAAAAAAGAGTGGGGAGTGAGCAATCAGCCCCAGCATTTT.

V usage is TRBV9 and J usage is TRBJ2-7; 9 bases match TRBD2. The CDR3 has 14 amino acids. V trimming: 3 bases; J trimming: 4 bases; junction bases outside the gene matches: 5. The germline V gene encodes CDR1 SGDLS and CDR2 YYNGEE. The CDR3 nucleotides are TGTGCCAGCAGCGGACGAAGCGGGAGGTACGAGCAGTACTTC. It specifies CASSGRSGRYEQYF.

The chain uses TRBV29-1 and TRBJ2-7, with TRBD1 matching 12 bases. The germline gives CDR1 SQVTM, CDR2 ANQGSEA. There are 12 residues in the CDR3. With 7 bases clipped from V and 5 bases from J, the junction kept 3 bases outside the gene matches. This CDR3 reads CSAGDRGHEQYF. The CDR3 bases are TGCAGCGCCGGGGACAGGGGGCACGAGCAGTACTTC.

V is TRBV28 and J is TRBJ1-4; 7 bases agree with TRBD1. Germline V gene lookup returns CDR1 MDHEN and CDR2 SYDVKM. V lost 5 bases to trimming and J lost 7 bases; unmatched junction nucleotides: 10. The CDR3 is 15 amino acids. The CDR3 DNA reads TGTGCCAGCAGTAAGGGGGCGTATCCCGGTGAAAAACTGTTTTTT. This codes for CASSKGAYPGEKLFF.